A single TCR beta chain is shown here with its context. Its antigen is still unknown. The data stem from a study of monozygotic twins with inflammatory bowel disease. Regarding the study as a whole: IBD patients showed reduced TCRbeta diversity (inverse Simpson) versus healthy co-twins. Varied immunosuppressive treatments among patients may have increased repertoire variability.

The CDR3 is 15 residues long. Germline lookup yields CDR1 MNHEY and CDR2 SVGAGI. Incorporation of UMIs carrying a 6-nucleotide sample barcode was performed by template switching. TCRdb re-called the 5' RACE reads; one entry per CDR3 protein, DNA not given. Its table lists a few hundred thousand distinct CDR3 sequences. The total RNA came straight from whole blood, and T cells were not sorted beforehand. The rearrangement links TRBV6-5 to TRBJ1-4. The sequencing sample was made of blood. The clonotype originates from a human donor with ulcerative colitis or Crohn's disease, or a healthy co-twin of an affected twin (not recorded which). CDR3 residues: CASSYSILGLEKLFF.